Ten or more counts support the clone carrying this T cell receptor (beta chain). Its antigen is as yet unknown. Each diagnosis drew on symptoms, thyroxine, TRAb, thyroid ultrasound and orbital computed tomography findings. The authors took PBMCs from roughly 9.3 ml fresh peripheral blood. Amplified TCR beta CDR3 regions derived from RNA transcripts. The primer set for the first-round RT-PCR of the TCR CDR3 was HTBI. TCRdb called the multiplex PCR reads again in MiXCR, with one record for every CDR3 protein. The sample shows under 700,000 distinct CDR3 sequences, 16% of them seen only once. V was pared by 3 bases and J by 10 bases, with 14 bases of the junction left unmatched. The germline V gene encodes CDR1 KGHSH and CDR2 LQKENI. The CDR3 has 16 amino acids. The source of the sample is a study of T cells in Graves' hyperthyroidism and ophthalmopathy. Overall study findings and caveats: Blood also contained most expanded thyroid clonotypes above 0.001.

The chain couples TRBV18 to TRBJ2-1; 8 bases line up with TRBD2. This receptor was taken from a woman aged 18-30 years with Graves' hyperthyroidism. The sequenced sample consisted of blood. In DNA form, the CDR3 reads TGTGCCAGCTCACCCACCCCTGGAGCGGGAGTGGACGAGCAGTTCTTC. Protein product: CASSPTPGAGVDEQFF.